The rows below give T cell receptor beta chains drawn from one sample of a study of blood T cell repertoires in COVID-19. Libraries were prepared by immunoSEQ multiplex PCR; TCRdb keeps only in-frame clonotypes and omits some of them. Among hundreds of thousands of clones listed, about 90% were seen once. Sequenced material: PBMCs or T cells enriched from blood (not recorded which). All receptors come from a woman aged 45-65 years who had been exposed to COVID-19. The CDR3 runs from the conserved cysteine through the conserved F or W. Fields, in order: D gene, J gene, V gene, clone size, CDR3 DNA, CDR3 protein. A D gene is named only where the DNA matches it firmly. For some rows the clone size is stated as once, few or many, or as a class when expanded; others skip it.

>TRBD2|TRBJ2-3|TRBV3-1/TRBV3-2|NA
TGTGCCAGCAGCCGAGGACTAGCGGGGGCTGATACGCAGTATTTT
CASSRGLAGADTQYF
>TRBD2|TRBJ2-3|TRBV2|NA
TGTGCCAGCACCCGAGCGGGGGGCCTCACAGATACGCAGTATTTT
CASTRAGGLTDTQYF
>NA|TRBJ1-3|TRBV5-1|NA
TGCGCCAGCAGCTTGGCGGGACTCGTAGGAGGAAACACCATATATTTT
CASSLAGLVGGNTIYF
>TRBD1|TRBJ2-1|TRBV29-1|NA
TGCAGCGTTAAGGGGGACAGGGAAGCTGAGCAGTTCTTC
CSVKGDREAEQFF
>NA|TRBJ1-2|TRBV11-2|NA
TGTGCCAGCAGCAGAGATAACTATGGCTACACCTTC
CASSRDNYGYTF
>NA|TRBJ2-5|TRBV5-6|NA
TGTGCCAGCAGCGCGGCTAGTGGCCAAGGATGGGAGACCCAGTACTTC
CASSAASGQGWETQYF
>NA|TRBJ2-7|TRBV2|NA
TGTGCCAGCAGTGGTGGGGGGGCCGCAGGCGAGCAGTACTTC
CASSGGGAAGEQYF
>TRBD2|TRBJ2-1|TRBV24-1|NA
TGTGCCACCGGCGGGGAGCGGGGCGGGAATGAGCAGTTCTTC
CATGGERGGNEQFF
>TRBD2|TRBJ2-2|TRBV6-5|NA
TGTGCCAGCTGGGGGGGGGTCCGGGAGCTGTTTTTT
CASWGGVRELFF
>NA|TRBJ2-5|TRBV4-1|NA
TGCGCCAGCAGCCAAGTCAGGGGAGAGACCCAGTACTTC
CASSQVRGETQYF
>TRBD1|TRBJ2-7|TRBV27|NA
TGTGCCAGCAGTCTTGCGAGGAACAGGGGCTCCTACGAGCAGTACTTC
CASSLARNRGSYEQYF
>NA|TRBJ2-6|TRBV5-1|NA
TGCGCCAGCAGCCCAACGGTCTCTGGGGCCAACGTCCTGACTTTC
CASSPTVSGANVLTF
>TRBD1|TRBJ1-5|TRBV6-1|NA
TGTGCCAGCAGTGAAATCTTGGGGACAGACCGCGGCCCCCAGCATTTT
CASSEILGTDRGPQHF
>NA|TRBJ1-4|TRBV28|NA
TGTGCCAGCAGTTTGAGGCCGGATAATGAAAAACTGTTTTTT
CASSLRPDNEKLFF
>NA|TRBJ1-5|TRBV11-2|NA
TGTGCCAGCAGACGGGACATAGGATTGCAGCCCCAGCATTTT
CASRRDIGLQPQHF
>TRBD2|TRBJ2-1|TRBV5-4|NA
TGTGCCAGCAGCTTGGGGACTAGCGAGGCCTACAATGAGCAGTTCTTC
CASSLGTSEAYNEQFF
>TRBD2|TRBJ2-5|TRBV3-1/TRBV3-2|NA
TGTGCCAGCAGCCTATGGGGACTAGCGGGCGGCCCCAAGACCCAGTACTTC
CASSLWGLAGGPKTQYF
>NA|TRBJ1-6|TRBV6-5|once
TGTGCCAGCACCGAGGAGGGAAGGAGGTCACCCCTCCACTTT
CASTEEGRRSPLHF
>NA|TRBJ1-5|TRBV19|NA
TGTGCCAGTAGTATTAGGGCAGGGCTGGAGCCCCAGCATTTT
CASSIRAGLEPQHF
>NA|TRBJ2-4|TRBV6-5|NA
TGTGCCAGCTGGGAGCCGGGTTCTTACATTCAGTACTTC
CASWEPGSYIQYF
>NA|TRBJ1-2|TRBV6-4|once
TGTGCCAGCAGTGACTGGTCAGGCAACTATGGCTACACCTTC
CASSDWSGNYGYTF
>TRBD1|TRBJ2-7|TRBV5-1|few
TGCGCCAGCAGCTTGGGACAGGGCGTTGGGGACGAGCAGTACTTC
CASSLGQGVGDEQYF
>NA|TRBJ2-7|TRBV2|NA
TGTGCCAGCACGACAGAGAACTACGAGCAGTACTTC
CASTTENYEQYF
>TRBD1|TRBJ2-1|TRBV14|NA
TGTGCCAGCAGTCCTCCCGACAGGGGCGCCCATGAGCAGTTCTTC
CASSPPDRGAHEQFF
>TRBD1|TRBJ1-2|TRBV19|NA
TGTGCCAGTAGGAAAACAGGGGAGGAGCACTATGGCTACACCTTC
CASRKTGEEHYGYTF
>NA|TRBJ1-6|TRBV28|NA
TGTGCCAGCAGTGGGGGCAGATGGAATTCACCCCTCCACTTT
CASSGGRWNSPLHF
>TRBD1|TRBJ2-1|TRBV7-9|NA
TGTGCCAGCAGCTTAGGGGGGACAGGGTTCTATGAGCAGTTCTTC
CASSLGGTGFYEQFF
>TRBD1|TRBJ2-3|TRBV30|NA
TGTGCCTGGAGTTTAGCAGGGGGCCCCACAGATACGCAGTATTTT
CAWSLAGGPTDTQYF
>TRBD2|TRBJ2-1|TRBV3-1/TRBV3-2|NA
TGTGCCAGCAGCCGGATAGCGGGGGTAAACTACAATGAGCAGTTCTTC
CASSRIAGVNYNEQFF
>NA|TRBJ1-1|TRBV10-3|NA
TGTGCCATCAGCCAATATGCACAGGGCACTGAAGCTTTCTTT
CAISQYAQGTEAFF
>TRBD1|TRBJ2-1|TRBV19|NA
TGTGCCAGTAGTATGGCAGGGGGCAATGAGCAGTTCTTC
CASSMAGGNEQFF
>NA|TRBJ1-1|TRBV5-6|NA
TGTGCCAGCAGCCAGGATCCAGGGGCTCCTATGAACACTGAAGCTTTCTTT
CASSQDPGAPMNTEAFF
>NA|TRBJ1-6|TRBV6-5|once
TGTGCCAGCAGTTCCGACGGGGGAAGGAATAATTCACCCCTCCACTTT
CASSSDGGRNNSPLHF
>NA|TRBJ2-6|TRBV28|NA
TGTGCCAGCAGTTCCAACCTCCCCTATCCCGGCGTCCTGACTTTC
CASSSNLPYPGVLTF
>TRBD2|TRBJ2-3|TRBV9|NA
TGTGCCAGCAGCTCCGGGACTAGCGGTTCTCTGGATACGCAGTATTTT
CASSSGTSGSLDTQYF
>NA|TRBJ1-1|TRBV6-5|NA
TGTGCCAGCAGTTATACCGGGTCCCTGAACACTGAAGCTTTCTTT
CASSYTGSLNTEAFF
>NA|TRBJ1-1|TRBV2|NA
TGTGCCAGCAGTGGGTTGGGCCTGAACACTGAAGCTTTCTTT
CASSGLGLNTEAFF
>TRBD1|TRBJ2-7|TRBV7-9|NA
TGTGCCAGCAGCCTACCGGGACAGGGTCCCTACGAGCAGTACTTC
CASSLPGQGPYEQYF
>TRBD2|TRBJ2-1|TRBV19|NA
TGTGCCAGTCTTGCGGGGGGCTCCTACAATGAGCAGTTCTTC
CASLAGGSYNEQFF
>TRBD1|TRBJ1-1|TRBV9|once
TGTGCCAGCAGCCCCTATCTCCGGGGACAGGGGGCGCGGGAGACTGAAGCTTTCTTT
CASSPYLRGQGARETEAFF
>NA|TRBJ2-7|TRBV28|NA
TGTGCCAGCAGCACTAGAGAACACTACGAGCAGTACTTC
CASSTREHYEQYF
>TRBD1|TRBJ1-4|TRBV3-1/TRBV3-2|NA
TGTGCCAGCGGTCGACAGGGCCAATTTAATGAAAAACTGTTTTTT
CASGRQGQFNEKLFF
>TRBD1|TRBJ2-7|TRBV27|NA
TGTGCCAGCAGTCACAGGGGTGGGGGATCCTACGAGCAGTACTTC
CASSHRGGGSYEQYF
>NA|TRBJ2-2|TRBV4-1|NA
TGCGCCAGCAGCCCACAGGGTGCTAACACCGGGGAGCTGTTTTTT
CASSPQGANTGELFF